A single T cell receptor (beta chain) is shown here with its context. Libraries were prepared by immunoSEQ multiplex PCR; TCRdb keeps only in-frame clonotypes and omits some of them. Of some 70,000 clones listed, 90% are singletons. The entry originates in a study of T cell changes during pregnancy in multiple sclerosis. The CDR3 has 14 residues. Germline V gives CDR1 SGHRS, CDR2 YFSETQ. Deletions cut 0 bases from V and 5 bases from J, with 8 bases between. The sample consisted of peripheral blood, taken in the third trimester of pregnancy. This chain joins TRBV5-1 and TRBJ1-4; maybe TRBD1 (6 bases). The receptor comes from a female donor with multiple sclerosis, enrolled in a pregnancy study. This CDR3 reads CASSLGTANEKLFF. The CDR3 DNA reads as TGCGCCAGCAGCTTGGGGACAGCAAATGAAAAACTGTTTTTT.